Below, 29 T cell receptor beta chains from the same sample are listed, as sequenced in a study of blood T cells in healthy people across ages. Alongside a J-beta primer mix, a sample-barcoded 5' primer served in a second PCR lasting about 7 to 12 cycles. MiXCR was run by TCRdb on the 5' RACE reads, yielding one entry per CDR3 protein. This sample has approximately 800,000 distinct CDR3 sequences, with roughly 25% found just once. The sample also formed part of further work on T cells of mothers and their children.

Sequences were obtained from blood. The receptors come from a boy between 10 and 17 years old in good health.

V is TRBV6-6 and J is TRBJ1-2, with no clear D. Germline V lookup: CDR1 MNHNY, CDR2 SVGAGI (reference sequence). The CDR3 has 15 residues. Deletions cut 6 bases from V and 0 bases from J, with 14 bases between. Here the CDR3 DNA reads TGTGCCAGCAGCCGACGATTAGAAGCTAACTATGGCTACACCTTC. This sequence encodes CASSRRLEANYGYTF.

The gene calls are TRBV7-9 and TRBJ2-1, with D maybe TRBD2 (5 bases). The J call is doubtful: the DNA matches TRBJ2-7 better. Germline V gives CDR1 SEHNR, CDR2 FQNEAQ (reference sequence). CDR3 length equals 16 residues. CDR3: CASSLAGPLGTYEQYF. The CDR3 nucleotides read TGTGCCAGCAGCTTGGCGGGCCCATTGGGGACCTACGAGCAGTACTTC.

V is TRBV20-1 and J is TRBJ2-3; the D gene could be TRBD1 or TRBD2 (6 bases each). Trimming removed 0 bases at V and 7 bases at J, with 14 bases between. CDR3 size: 14 residues. Germline loops: CDR1 DFQATT, CDR2 SNEGSKA (reference sequence). The CDR3 DNA sequence: TGCAGTGCTAGAGATCTCGGAGGGGGATATACGCAGTATTTT. It specifies CSARDLGGGYTQYF.

The chain uses TRBV4-3 and TRBJ2-6; D ambiguous. The CDR3 spans 16 residues. CDR1 and CDR2 from the germline V gene are LGHNA and YSLEER. Trimming took 0 bases from V and 4 from J, leaving 10 bases between them. CDR3 sequence reads: CASSQDILTGANVLTF. For the CDR3, the DNA is TGCGCCAGCAGCCAAGATATCCTAACCGGGGCCAACGTCCTGACTTTC.

CDR3 sequence: CASSQEGQGFRVTEAFF. CDR3 coding DNA: TGCGCCAGCAGCCAAGAGGGACAGGGGTTTCGGGTCACTGAAGCTTTCTTT. This sequence joins TRBV4-3 and TRBJ1-1; 10 bases match TRBD1. J gave up 4 bases and V 0 bases, and 8 bases lay outside the gene matches. From germline, CDR1 is LGHNA and CDR2 YSLEER. This CDR3 is built from 17 residues.

As concerns this clonotype: A clone one base away is much larger, so this may be a read error. The chain employs TRBV6-5 and TRBJ2-7, with D possibly being TRBD1 (5 bases). CDR3 length: 15 amino acids. Per the germline V gene, CDR1 is MNHEY and CDR2 is SVGAGI. The CDR3 DNA reads TGTGCCAGCAATTACCAACCAGGGAAAGGCTACGAGCAGTACTTC. This gives the protein CASNYQPGKGYEQYF.

Concerning this clonotype: A single base separates this from a much larger clone, so it may be a read error. The V gene is TRBV4-1, the J gene TRBJ1-4; 9 bases match TRBD1. CDR3 length equals 16 residues. Germline CDR1 is MGHRA and CDR2 is YSYEKL. V lost 8 bases and J lost 8; bases outside the gene matches: 15. CDR3 nucleotides: TGCGCCAGCGCCGGGACAGGGCGATCGATCAAGGAAAAACTGTTTTTT. Its translation: CASAGTGRSIKEKLFF.

Points on this clonotype: Relative to the germline gene, one junction end is altered; a read error may explain this. The chain couples TRBV24-1 to TRBJ2-5; 9 bases match TRBD1. CDR3 length: 17 residues. Germline V lookup: CDR1 KGHDR, CDR2 SFDVKD. The CDR3 DNA follows: TGTGCCACCAATGATGGGGGGCTTGGGACAGGGAGTGAGACCCAGTACTTC. Its protein product is CATNDGGLGTGSETQYF.

This rearrangement joins TRBV28 to TRBJ2-7; 8 bases are a match to TRBD2. This CDR3 is built from 15 residues. Per germline, CDR1 MDHEN and CDR2 SYDVKM. J gave up 5 bases and V 3 bases, and 9 bases lay outside the gene matches. CDR3 protein: CASSLAGTSSHEQYF. In DNA, the CDR3 is TGTGCCAGCAGTTTGGCCGGGACTAGTTCCCACGAGCAGTACTTC.

Here the CDR3 reads CASSITPELGNTEAFF. The CDR3 nucleotides are TGTGCCAGTAGTATCACACCCGAGTTGGGGAACACTGAAGCTTTCTTT. The chain links TRBV19 to TRBJ1-1; D ambiguous. Between the trimmed V and J ends, which lost 3 bases and 1 base, there was a span of 15 bases. The CDR3 is 16 residues long. Germline values: CDR1 LNHDA, CDR2 SQIVND (reference sequence).

This clonotype was counted only a few times. The rearrangement links TRBV7-6 to TRBJ2-2; no firm D call. CDR3 length equals 13 residues. Trimming shortened V by 1 base and J by 8 bases, and 8 bases separated the two germline ends. The germline V gene has CDR1 SGHVS and CDR2 FNYEAQ. CDR3 region: CASSLELGGELFF. DNA of the CDR3: TGTGCCAGCAGCTTAGAGCTGGGTGGGGAGCTGTTTTTT.

Details on this clonotype: The junction departs from the called germline gene at one end, perhaps through a read error. This chain uses TRBV28 with TRBJ2-1, with 11 bases identical to TRBD1. This CDR3 contains 19 residues. In germline, CDR1 is MDHEN, CDR2 SYDVKM. For the CDR3, the DNA is TGTGCCAGCTTTAAGGGACAGGGGGTAGGGGAGGGGGTGTACAATGAGCGGTTCTTC. It specifies CASFKGQGVGEGVYNERFF.

This clonotype has a handful of counts. The chain uses TRBV5-1 and TRBJ2-5; D ambiguous. The CDR3 totals 13 residues. The V end was cut by 0 bases, the J end by 0 bases, with 3 bases between. The germline V gene has CDR1 SGHRS and CDR2 YFSETQ. CDR3 DNA: TGCGCCAGCAGCTTGGTCCACCAAGAGACCCAGTACTTC. Amino acids: CASSLVHQETQYF.

In this sample, this clonotype turned up many times. This chain uses TRBV28 with TRBJ2-3, with 8 bases identical to TRBD1. The germline CDR1 and CDR2 sequences are MDHEN and SYDVKM. This CDR3 has 14 residues. Trimming cost V 6 bases and J 5 bases; bases outside gene matches: 7. The CDR3 nucleotides are TGTGCCAGCAGCTTAGCAGGGGGCCGAGATACGCAGTATTTT. Amino acid sequence: CASSLAGGRDTQYF.

This clonotype was detected many times. V is TRBV7-2 and J is TRBJ2-5, with 8 bases fitting TRBD2. The CDR3 loop spans 17 amino acids. J lost 1 base, V lost 5 bases, and 12 bases had no gene match. Germline-derived CDR1 and CDR2 are SGHTA and FQGNSA. DNA of the CDR3: TGTGCCAGCAGCCCGCTGACGGGCGGGGGGATCCAAGAGACCCAGTACTTC. As protein: CASSPLTGGGIQETQYF.

The rearrangement uses TRBV11-1 and TRBJ2-5; 7 positions match TRBD2. The CDR3 totals 16 residues. Germline CDR1 is SGHAT and CDR2 is FQDESV (reference sequence). Unmatched junction bases numbered 11, after V lost 5 bases and J lost 2 bases. The CDR3, as DNA: TGTGCCAGCAGCACTGATAGCGGGCGTGAACAAGAGACCCAGTACTTC. Translation: CASSTDSGREQETQYF.

The rearrangement joins TRBV29-1 to TRBJ2-7; either TRBD1 or TRBD2 may supply D (5 bases each). The V and J ends lost 2 bases and 4 bases respectively, with 15 bases between them. CDR1 and CDR2 from the germline V gene are SQVTM and ANQGSEA. The CDR3 contains 14 residues. The CDR3 loop is CSVESPGKGYEQYF. CDR3 nucleotide sequence: TGCAGCGTTGAATCACCGGGAAAGGGGTACGAGCAGTACTTC.

This clonotype appeared a few times. The chain couples TRBV28 to TRBJ2-5; 7 positions agree with TRBD1. The DNA end lines up better with TRBJ2-7; the J call may be wrong. Germline lookup yields CDR1 MDHEN and CDR2 SYDVKM. The CDR3 loop spans 19 amino acids. CDR3 nucleotide sequence: TGTGCCAGCAGAGGCGTCAACCCCGCGACCGGGACAGATTCCTACGAGCAGTACTTC. Residues: CASRGVNPATGTDSYEQYF.

The V call is TRBV12-3 or TRBV12-4, the J call TRBJ2-3; TRBD2 might be the D (6 bases). V lost 1 base and J 2 bases, leaving 13 bases between the germline ends. The CDR3 contains 16 residues. CDR3 sequence reads: CASSLVLAAHTDTQYF. In DNA, the CDR3 is TGTGCCAGCAGTTTAGTTTTAGCGGCACACACAGATACGCAGTATTTT.

V gene TRBV4-3 combines with J gene TRBJ2-7, with TRBD2 identical over 11 bases. The CDR3 is made up of 14 amino acids. With V trimmed by 4 bases and J by 6 bases, 5 bases remained unmatched. Germline CDR1 is LGHNA and CDR2 is YSLEER. The CDR3, as DNA: TGCGCCAGCAGCCTAGCGGGAGGGCCCAGCGAGCAGTACTTC. It translates to CASSLAGGPSEQYF.

The gene calls are TRBV7-6 and TRBJ2-5, with TRBD2 matching 8 bases. CDR1 SGHVS and CDR2 FNYEAQ come from the germline V gene. The CDR3 consists of 13 residues. The V segment lost 5 bases and the J segment 11 bases; nucleotides outside the gene matches: 10. DNA for the CDR3: TGTGCCAGCAGCGACGCGGGGGGTTGGGAGCAGTACTTC. Translating gives CASSDAGGWEQYF.

The chain combines TRBV12-5 with TRBJ2-5; perhaps D is TRBD1 or TRBD2 (5 bases each). Germline values: CDR1 LGHNT, CDR2 FRNRAP. V was cut by 4 bases and J by 3 bases, with 12 bases left in between. This CDR3 region has 14 residues. The CDR3 bases are TGTGCTAGTGGTTGGGGGACCAACGAAGAGACCCAGTACTTC. The encoded protein is CASGWGTNEETQYF. Drawing the rest from reference TRBV12-5 and TRBJ2-5, the complete variable domain is DARVTQTPRHKVTEMGQEVTMRCQPILGHNTVFWYRQTMMQGLELLAYFRNRAPLDDSGMPKDRFSAEMPDATLATLKIQPSEPRDSAVYFCASGWGTNEETQYFGPGTRLLVL.

This chain joins TRBV29-1 and TRBJ2-5; 10 bases match TRBD2. The tail of the sequence fits TRBJ2-7 better, so the J call may be wrong. The CDR3 runs to 13 residues. CDR1 is SQVTM and CDR2 is ANQGSEA in the germline V gene. The CDR3 nucleotides read TGCAGCGTTGTGCCTAGCGGGAGATACGAGCAGTACTTC. It is translated as CSVVPSGRYEQYF.

The V gene is TRBV9, the J gene TRBJ2-5; D unclear. CDR1 is SGDLS and CDR2 is YYNGEE in the germline V gene. The CDR3 sequence is 15 residues long. Trimming took 3 bases from V and 2 from J, leaving 14 bases between them. For the CDR3, the DNA is TGTGCCAGCAGCGCCACGGCGTGGAGACAAGAGACCCAGTACTTC. Protein sequence: CASSATAWRQETQYF. Together with reference TRBV9 and TRBJ2-5, the CDR3 gives the full variable domain: DSGVTQTPKHLITATGQRVTLRCSPRSGDLSVYWYQQSLDQGLQFLIQYYNGEERAKGNILERFSAQQFPDLHSELNLSSLELGDSALYFCASSATAWRQETQYFGPGTRLLVL.

This clonotype has only a few counts. The rearrangement uses TRBV6-5 and TRBJ2-1, with D possibly TRBD1 on 6 matching bases. This CDR3 is 14 amino acids long. Germline assignment: CDR1 MNHEY and CDR2 SVGAGI. V gave up 8 bases and J gave up 9 bases, with 20 bases separating them. CDR3 protein: CASSRSFGGSEQFF. In DNA form, the CDR3 reads TGTGCCAGCTCCCGGTCTTTTGGGGGCAGTGAGCAGTTCTTC.

The chain recombines TRBV20-1 with TRBJ2-7; 8 nucleotides line up with TRBD1. V was clipped by 0 bases and J by 0 bases; unmatched bases: 7. Germline V gene sequence: CDR1 DFQATT, CDR2 SNEGSKA (reference sequence). The CDR3 spans 16 residues. The CDR3 DNA reads as TGCAGTGCTAGAGATCTACAGGGGGTGATCTCCTACGAGCAGTACTTC. This translates into CSARDLQGVISYEQYF.

The chain links TRBV3-1 to TRBJ2-5; 12 bases line up with TRBD2. TRBJ2-7 matches the DNA end more closely, so the J call is doubtful. This CDR3 region has 15 residues. The germline gives CDR1 LGHDT, CDR2 YNNKEL (reference sequence). CDR3 sequence: CASSPPTSGSYEQYF. DNA of the CDR3: TGTGCCAGCAGCCCGCCGACTAGCGGGAGTTACGAGCAGTACTTC.

The table lists this clonotype with a few counts. CDR3 in amino acids: CASSFGTGHSTNEKLFF. The CDR3 DNA reads as TGTGCCAGCAGCTTTGGGACAGGGCACTCAACTAATGAAAAACTGTTTTTT. V is TRBV13 and J is TRBJ1-4; 9 bases match TRBD1. V gave up 3 bases and J gave up 0 bases; unmatched junction bases: 5. The CDR3 sequence is 17 residues long. Germline V gene sequence: CDR1 PRHDT, CDR2 FYEKMQ (reference sequence).

This chain links TRBV7-8 with TRBJ2-5; D is perhaps TRBD1 (6 bases). The DNA end favors TRBJ2-1, so the J call may be wrong. CDR3 size: 15 residues. Germline loops: CDR1 SGHVS, CDR2 FQNEAQ. The CDR3: CASSLVGDISNEQFF. The CDR3 region has the DNA TGTGCCAGCAGCTTAGTGGGGGACATCAGCAATGAGCAGTTCTTC.